This TCR beta chain is drawn from a study of blood T cells in healthy people across ages. The people who gave samples were healthy Caucasians from Russia, aged roughly 6 to 95. PBMCs were isolated at a quantity of at least 6 million per sample. A second PCR of roughly 7 to 11 cycles used a sample-barcoded 5' primer and a J-beta primer mix. TCRdb analysed the 5' RACE reads with MiXCR anew, one entry per CDR3 protein. The sample has 650,000 or so distinct CDR3 sequences; 40% to 65% are singletons. Study-level results: Getting older went along with TCR beta diversity per million T cells dropping roughly linearly. Changes seen in expanded clonotypes were possibly confounded by donor CMV status left unknown.

Germline-derived CDR1 and CDR2 are SGHRS and YFSETQ. CDR3 size: 14 residues. Remarks on this clonotype: Antigen unknown.

The V call is TRBV5-1, the J call TRBJ2-5; a weak D match, TRBD1 (5 bases). Near its end, the DNA agrees better with TRBJ2-1, so the J call may be wrong. Sequencing was performed on blood. The sequence derives from a woman aged 80 or older in good health. The chain's CDR3 is CASSTGHNQETQFF. CDR3 sequence (DNA): TGCGCCAGCAGCACCGGACACAACCAAGAGACCCAGTTCTTC.